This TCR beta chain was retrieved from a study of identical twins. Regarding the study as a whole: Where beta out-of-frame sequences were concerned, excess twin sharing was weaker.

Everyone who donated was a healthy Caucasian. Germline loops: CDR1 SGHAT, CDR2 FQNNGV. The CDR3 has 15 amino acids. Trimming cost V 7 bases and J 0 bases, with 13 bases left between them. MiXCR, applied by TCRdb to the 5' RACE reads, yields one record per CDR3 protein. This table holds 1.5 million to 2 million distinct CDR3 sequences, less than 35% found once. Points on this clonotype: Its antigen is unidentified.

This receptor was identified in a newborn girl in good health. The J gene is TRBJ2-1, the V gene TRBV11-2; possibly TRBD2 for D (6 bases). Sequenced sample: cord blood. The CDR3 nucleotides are TGTGCCAGCATCCCGATGGGAGGCTCCTACAATGAGCAGTTCTTC. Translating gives CASIPMGGSYNEQFF.